The 18 T cell receptor beta chains given below trace back to one sample, sequenced in a study of T cells of healthy individuals. From the 5' RACE reads, TCRdb called clonotypes with MiXCR, one entry per CDR3 protein. Of fewer than 90,000 distinct CDR3 sequences listed, about 5% were seen once; the top ten hold approximately 8%. The receptors were gathered from a female donor in good health.

V is TRBV6-4 and J is TRBJ1-5; 7 bases fit TRBD1. The CDR3 length is 15 residues. Germline V gene data show CDR1 as MRHNA and CDR2 as SNTAGT. Trimming cost V 0 bases and J 5 bases; bases outside gene matches: 4. The CDR3 DNA sequence: TGTGCCAGCAGTGACTCGAGACAGGGTTATCAGCCCCAGCATTTT. This encodes CASSDSRQGYQPQHF.

In this sample, this clonotype turned up many times. The chain carries TRBV2 and TRBJ1-6, with D possibly matching TRBD1 (5 bases). Trimming took 7 bases from V and 9 from J, leaving 7 bases between them. The V gene's germline CDR1 is SNHLY and CDR2 FYNNEI. The CDR3 totals 11 residues. In nucleotides, the CDR3 is TGTGCCAGCAAAGGGGTTTCACCCCTCCACTTT. Protein: CASKGVSPLHF. Looking up the rest from reference TRBV2 and TRBJ1-6 gives the full variable domain: EPEVTQTPSHQVTQMGQEVILRCVPISNHLYFYWYRQILGQKVEFLVSFYNNEISEKSEIFDDQFSVERPDGSNFTLKIRSTKLEDSAMYFCASKGVSPLHFGNGTRLTVT.

This clonotype has ten or more counts. V gene TRBV2 combines with J gene TRBJ1-1; D is uncertain. Germline V gives CDR1 SNHLY, CDR2 FYNNEI. The germline V and J ends were trimmed by 2 bases and 0 bases, with 13 bases remaining between them. The CDR3 spans 16 residues. The DNA for the CDR3 is TGTGCCAGCAGTGAAAGAGCGTGGACGGTGAACACTGAAGCTTTCTTT. Translated: CASSERAWTVNTEAFF.

The gene calls are TRBV25-1 and TRBJ2-7; D is possibly TRBD1 or TRBD2 (6 bases each). The CDR3 extends over 12 amino acids. The V gene lost 6 bases and the J gene lost 3 bases, with 9 bases spanning the gap. Per germline, CDR1 MGHDK and CDR2 SYGVNS. As DNA, the CDR3 is TGTGCCAGCAGGGAGGGGGGCTACGAGCAGTACTTC. The encoded protein is CASREGGYEQYF.

This clonotype was observed many times. The chain employs TRBV18 and TRBJ2-5; weak D call: TRBD1 (7 bases). Germline values: CDR1 KGHSH, CDR2 LQKENI. This CDR3 contains 13 residues. The V gene lost 11 bases and the J gene lost 1 base, with 14 bases spanning the gap. The CDR3 region is CAGGGGLQETQYF. The CDR3 DNA reads TGTGCCGGAGGAGGGGGCCTCCAAGAGACCCAGTACTTC.

This clonotype showed up just a few times. The CDR3 here is CASSLGTGLRETQYF. The CDR3 bases are TGTGCCAGCAGTTTGGGGACGGGACTTCGGGAGACCCAGTACTTC. This chain joins TRBV12-3 or TRBV12-4 and TRBJ2-5; perhaps TRBD2 as D (6 bases). Trimming pared 3 bases from V and 5 bases from J, leaving 16 bases between. The CDR3 runs 15 residues.

This clonotype has a count of ten or more. The chain links TRBV29-1 to TRBJ2-1; TRBD1 is a possible D gene (5 bases). V was clipped by 5 bases and J by 0 bases, with 14 bases between them. The CDR3 is 15 amino acids. Germline CDR1 and CDR2: SQVTM and ANQGSEA. The CDR3 loop is CSVTGHLSSYNEQFF. The CDR3 region has the DNA TGCAGCGTTACAGGACATTTGAGCTCCTACAATGAGCAGTTCTTC.

This clonotype showed up many times. The chain combines TRBV7-3 with TRBJ2-3, with 7 bases that match TRBD1. J was trimmed by 0 bases and V by 4 bases; bases with no gene match: 7. The CDR3 contains 16 residues. Germline CDR1 SGHTA, CDR2 FQGTGA. The CDR3 DNA reads as TGTGCCAGCAGCTCAATCGACAGGGCTAGCACAGATACGCAGTATTTT. Its translation: CASSSIDRASTDTQYF. Filled out from reference TRBV7-3 and TRBJ2-3, the complete variable domain reads GAGVSQTPSNKVTEKGKYVELRCDPISGHTALYWYRQSLGQGPEFLIYFQGTGAADDSGLPNDRFFAVRPEGSVSTLKIQRTERGDSAVYLCASSSIDRASTDTQYFGPGTRLTVL.

This clonotype has a handful of counts. The gene calls are TRBV20-1 and TRBJ1-1; D uncertain. Trimming shortened V by 7 bases and J by 1 base, and 10 bases separated the two germline ends. This CDR3 is 12 amino acids long. The germline V gene encodes CDR1 DFQATT and CDR2 SNEGSKA (reference sequence). The DNA of the CDR3 is TGCAGTGTCCTGGACGGGAACACTGAAGCTTTCTTT. Translated: CSVLDGNTEAFF.

This clonotype was seen a handful of times. The V and J genes are TRBV6-5 and TRBJ1-4; D unclear. Deletions cut 1 base from V and 0 bases from J, with 9 bases between. In germline, CDR1 is MNHEY, CDR2 SVGAGI. CDR3 size: 16 residues. CDR3 sequence: CASSYLPKATNEKLFF. CDR3 coding DNA: TGTGCCAGCAGTTACTTGCCAAAAGCAACTAATGAAAAACTGTTTTTT.

This clonotype was recorded a few times. The V gene is TRBV6-2 or TRBV6-3, the J gene TRBJ1-2, with D tentatively TRBD1 (5 bases). Germline V gives CDR1 MNHEY, CDR2 SVGEGT. Trimming removed 0 bases from V and 7 bases from J, with 6 bases in between. The length of the CDR3 is 12 residues. CDR3 DNA: TGTGCCAGCAGTTACTCCCAGGGTGGCTACACCTTC. Amino acids: CASSYSQGGYTF.

The table lists this clonotype with a few counts. V is TRBV30 and J is TRBJ1-5; possible D gene TRBD1, 5 bases. CDR1 and CDR2 from the germline V gene are GTSNPN and SVGIG (reference sequence). V lost 0 bases and J lost 5, with 5 bases in between. The CDR3 covers 12 residues. The DNA of the CDR3 is TGTGCCTGGAGTGTACAGGATCAGCCCCAGCATTTT. This codes for CAWSVQDQPQHF.

At least ten counts were recorded for this clonotype. V and J are TRBV5-1 and TRBJ2-1; TRBD1 is a possible D gene (7 bases). Germline loops: CDR1 SGHRS, CDR2 YFSETQ. This CDR3 comprises 15 residues. The germline V and J ends were trimmed by 1 base and 3 bases, with 11 bases remaining between them. CDR3 sequence (DNA): TGCGCCAGCAGCTTGAGGCAGGGGGGCTACAATGAGCAGTTCTTC. Its protein product is CASSLRQGGYNEQFF.

This clonotype showed up just a few times. The genes are TRBV5-1 and TRBJ1-3; D is possibly TRBD1 (5 bases). The CDR3 totals 17 residues. Germline V gene data show CDR1 as SGHRS and CDR2 as YFSETQ. V lost 0 bases to trimming and J lost 0 bases, with 13 bases between them. As DNA, the CDR3 is TGCGCCAGCAGCTTGGGTGGGACGGCCTACTCTGGAAACACCATATATTTT. It specifies CASSLGGTAYSGNTIYF.

This sequence joins TRBV6-2 or TRBV6-3 and TRBJ2-5, with D hard to call. The CDR3 totals 16 residues. In germline, CDR1 is MNHEY, CDR2 SVGEGT. V lost 5 bases and J 3 bases, leaving 19 bases between the germline ends. The CDR3 spells CASSLPLDTDEETQYF. The DNA of the CDR3 is TGTGCCAGCAGTCTCCCCCTTGACACGGATGAAGAGACCCAGTACTTC.

J is TRBJ2-5 and V is TRBV6-2 or TRBV6-3; tentatively, D is TRBD1 (6 bases). The CDR3 is 13 amino acids. Germline V CDR1 and CDR2: MNHEY, SVGEGT. V shed 1 base and J shed 5 bases, with 8 bases lying between them. In nucleotides, the CDR3 is TGTGCCAGCAGTTACTTCGACAGGGAGACCCAGTACTTC. Its protein is CASSYFDRETQYF.

This clonotype was seen many times. J is TRBJ2-1 and V is TRBV20-1; the match to TRBD2 covers 10 bases. CDR3 length: 15 residues. V lost 0 bases and J lost 6; bases outside the gene matches: 5. Germline V gene sequence: CDR1 DFQATT, CDR2 SNEGSKA (reference sequence). CDR3: CSARDVQRGGNEQFF. CDR3 nucleotide sequence: TGCAGTGCTAGAGATGTCCAGCGGGGGGGCAATGAGCAGTTCTTC.

The rearrangement links TRBV6-2 or TRBV6-3 to TRBJ1-1; D unclear. Looked up from germline, CDR1 is MNHEY and CDR2 is SVGEGT. The V end was cut by 4 bases, the J end by 6 bases, with 18 bases between. The CDR3 contains 15 residues. Written as DNA, the CDR3 is TGTGCCAGCAGTTCGTCCGGGTCTATGGCCCCTGAAGCTTTCTTT. Amino acid sequence: CASSSSGSMAPEAFF.